This TCR beta chain was profiled in a study of blood T cells in healthy people across ages. Isolation of PBMCs gave at least 7 million cells per sample. Whole-study results and caveats: Unknown CMV status may confound age-related changes in expanded clones. Whereas aged donors had fewer naive CD4+ cells, long-lived donors had more of them and higher diversity.

A second PCR of roughly 6 to 12 cycles used a sample-barcoded 5' primer and a J-beta primer mix. Researchers report that each sample yielded at least 3 million CDR3-containing paired-end reads. A single record per CDR3 protein comes from TCRdb applying MiXCR to the 5' RACE reads. The profile shows some 1 million distinct CDR3 sequences, more than 35% of them singletons. With respect to this clonotype: No antigen is known for it.

There are 17 residues in the CDR3. V lost 3 bases and J 7 bases, leaving 19 bases between the germline ends. The receptor was isolated from a woman aged 55-70 years in good health. The chain carries TRBV12-3 or TRBV12-4 and TRBJ1-6; D unclear. Sequenced: blood. Written as DNA, the CDR3 is TGTGCCAGCAGTTTCTGGTCTGTTGGGCGAGTGAATTCACCCCTCCACTTT. It encodes CASSFWSVGRVNSPLHF.